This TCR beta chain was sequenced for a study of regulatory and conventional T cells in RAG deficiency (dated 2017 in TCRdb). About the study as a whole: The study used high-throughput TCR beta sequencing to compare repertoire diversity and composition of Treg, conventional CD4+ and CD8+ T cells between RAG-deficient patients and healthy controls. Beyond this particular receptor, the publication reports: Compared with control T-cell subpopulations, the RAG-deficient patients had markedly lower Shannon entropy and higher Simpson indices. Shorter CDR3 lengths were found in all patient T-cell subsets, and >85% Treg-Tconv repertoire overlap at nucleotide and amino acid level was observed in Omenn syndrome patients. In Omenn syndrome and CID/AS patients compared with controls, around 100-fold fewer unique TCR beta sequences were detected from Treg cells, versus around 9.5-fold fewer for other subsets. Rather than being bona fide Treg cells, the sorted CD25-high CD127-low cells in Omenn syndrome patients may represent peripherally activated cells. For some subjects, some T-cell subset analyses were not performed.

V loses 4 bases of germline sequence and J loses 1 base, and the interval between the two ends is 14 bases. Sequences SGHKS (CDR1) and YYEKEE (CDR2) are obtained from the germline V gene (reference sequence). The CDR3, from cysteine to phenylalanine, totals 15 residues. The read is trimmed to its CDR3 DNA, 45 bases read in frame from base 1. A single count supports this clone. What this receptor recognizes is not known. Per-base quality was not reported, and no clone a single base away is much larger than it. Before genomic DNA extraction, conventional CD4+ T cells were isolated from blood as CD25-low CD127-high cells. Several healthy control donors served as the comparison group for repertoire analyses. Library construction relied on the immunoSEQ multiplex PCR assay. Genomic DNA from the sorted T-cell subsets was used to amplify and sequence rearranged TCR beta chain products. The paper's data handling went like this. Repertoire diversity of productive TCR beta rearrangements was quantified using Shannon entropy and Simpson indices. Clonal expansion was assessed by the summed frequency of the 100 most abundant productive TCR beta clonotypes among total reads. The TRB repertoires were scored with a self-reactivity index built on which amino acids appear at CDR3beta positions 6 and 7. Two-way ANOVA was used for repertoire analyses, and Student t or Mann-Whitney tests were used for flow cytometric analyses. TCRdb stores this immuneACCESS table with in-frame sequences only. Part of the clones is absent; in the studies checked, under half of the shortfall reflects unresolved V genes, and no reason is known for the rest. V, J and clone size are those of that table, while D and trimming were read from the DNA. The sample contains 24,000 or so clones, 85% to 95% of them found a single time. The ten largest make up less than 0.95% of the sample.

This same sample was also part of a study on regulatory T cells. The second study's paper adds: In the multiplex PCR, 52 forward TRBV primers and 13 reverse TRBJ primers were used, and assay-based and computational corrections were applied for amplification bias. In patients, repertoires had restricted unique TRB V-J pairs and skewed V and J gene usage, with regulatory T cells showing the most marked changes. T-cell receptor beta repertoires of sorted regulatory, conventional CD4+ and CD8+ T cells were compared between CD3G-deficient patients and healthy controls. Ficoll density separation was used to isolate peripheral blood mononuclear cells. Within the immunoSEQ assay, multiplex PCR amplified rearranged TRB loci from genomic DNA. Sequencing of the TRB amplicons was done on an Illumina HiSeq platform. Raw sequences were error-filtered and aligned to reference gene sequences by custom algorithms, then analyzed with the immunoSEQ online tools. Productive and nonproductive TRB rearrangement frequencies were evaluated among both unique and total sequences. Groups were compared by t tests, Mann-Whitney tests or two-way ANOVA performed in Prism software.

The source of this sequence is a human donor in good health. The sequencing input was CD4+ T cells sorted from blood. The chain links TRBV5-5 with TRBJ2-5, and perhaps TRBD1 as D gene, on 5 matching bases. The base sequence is TGTGCCAGCAGCACCCCCGGCAGGGTCCAAGAGACCCAGTACTTC. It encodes CASSTPGRVQETQYF.